The sequence of this T cell receptor beta chain was determined in a study of control samples from healthy donors and cancer patients. Only in-frame clones appear in the TCRdb table, and some are missing; sequencing was by immunoSEQ multiplex PCR. This sample has tens of thousands of clones, with approximately 90% found just once. The CDR3 consists of 14 residues. CDR1 is SGHRS, CDR2 YFSETQ, per germline. V gave up 1 base and J gave up 2 bases, with 8 bases separating them. The rearrangement joins TRBV5-1 to TRBJ2-3, with unresolved D. This TCR came from a man aged 60 to 75 with head and neck cancer. Input material: PBMCs. CDR3 sequence reads: CASSLPPFTDTQYF. The CDR3 DNA sequence: TGCGCCAGCAGCTTGCCCCCTTTCACAGATACGCAGTATTTT.